Below are 22 T cell receptor beta chains sequenced from a single sample in a study of T cell repertoires in cytomegalovirus infection. From the reads, TCRdb called clonotypes with MiXCR, one entry per CDR3 protein. Among roughly 500,000 distinct CDR3 sequences listed, around a third were seen once. These TCRs are of unknown antigen specificity. Sequencing was performed on cultured PBMCs, taken from culture after CMV antigen stimulation. Receptors originate from a human donor in good health (CMV status not recorded). Some clones in this sample may be carry-over from other donors' samples.

The sample holds many counts of this clonotype. The rearrangement joins TRBV4-3 to TRBJ1-2; TRBD1 is a possible D gene (5 bases). Trimming took off 0 bases at V and 4 bases at J, with 15 bases between the two ends. CDR1 is LGHNA and CDR2 is YSLEER in the germline V gene. This CDR3 spans 16 amino acids. The CDR3 DNA is TGCGCCAGCAGCCAAGATGCTGGCCCCGGGGGCTATGGCTACACCTTC. Residues: CASSQDAGPGGYGYTF.

This chain uses TRBV6-1 with TRBJ1-1; D remains unclear. Between the trimmed V and J ends, which lost 5 bases and 6 bases, there was a span of 25 bases. CDR3 length: 17 amino acids. CDR1 is MNHNS, CDR2 SASEGT, per germline. Here the CDR3 reads CASSPNAPTDASSEAFF. The CDR3, as DNA: TGTGCCAGCAGTCCTAACGCCCCGACGGATGCTAGCTCTGAAGCTTTCTTT.

CDR3 coding DNA: TGTGCCACCAGTGATTACGTAAGGACAGGGGGCAAGCAGTACTTC. This gives the protein CATSDYVRTGGKQYF. The J gene is TRBJ2-7, the V gene TRBV24-1; 11 bases are shared with TRBD1. The CDR3 loop spans 15 amino acids. Germline CDR1 is KGHDR and CDR2 is SFDVKD. Trimming took 2 bases from V and 8 from J; bases not matched to a gene: 7.

This clonotype was seen a handful of times. The chain combines TRBV7-2 with TRBJ2-1, with TRBD1 matching 7 bases. This CDR3 has 12 residues. Germline CDR1 and CDR2: SGHTA and FQGNSA. V was pared by 3 bases and J by 8 bases, with 1 base of the junction left unmatched. The CDR3 reads CASSFQGDEQFF. CDR3 DNA: TGTGCCAGCAGCTTTCAGGGGGATGAGCAGTTCTTC.

The sample holds one count of this clonotype. The rearrangement links TRBV5-1 to TRBJ2-1; 7 nucleotides align to TRBD2. Germline values: CDR1 SGHRS, CDR2 YFSETQ. V was pared by 4 bases and J by 4 bases, with 5 bases of the junction left unmatched. The CDR3 runs to 14 residues. The chain's CDR3 is CASSLGGDYNEQFF. CDR3 sequence (DNA): TGCGCCAGCAGCCTGGGGGGGGATTACAATGAGCAGTTCTTC. Drawing the rest from reference TRBV5-1 and TRBJ2-1, the complete variable domain is KAGVTQTPRYLIKTRGQQVTLSCSPISGHRSVSWYQQTPGQGLQFLFEYFSETQRNKGNFPGRFSGRQFSNSRSEMNVSTLELGDSALYLCASSLGGDYNEQFFGPGTRLTVL.

The chain combines TRBV11-2 with TRBJ2-3; TRBD1 is a possible D gene (6 bases). V lost 3 bases and J lost 6, with 16 bases in between. Per the germline V gene, CDR1 is SGHAT and CDR2 is FQNNGV. This CDR3 comprises 15 residues. The CDR3 spells CASSLGTGQIDTQYF. CDR3 nucleotide sequence: TGTGCCAGCAGCTTGGGGACCGGACAGATCGATACGCAGTATTTT.

This rearrangement joins TRBV20-1 to TRBJ2-7; 11 nucleotides match TRBD1. After removal of 3 bases from V and 3 bases from J, the junction contained 4 bases not matched to a gene. The CDR3 is made up of 14 amino acids. Germline values: CDR1 DFQATT, CDR2 SNEGSKA (reference sequence). CDR3 DNA: TGCAGTGCTAGCAGAGGGACAGGGGGCTACGAGCAGTACTTC. Translating it yields CSASRGTGGYEQYF.

This clonotype has only a few counts. The rearrangement uses TRBV7-9 and TRBJ2-5, with 7 positions matching TRBD1. V dropped 5 bases and J dropped 3; count of bases not matched to a gene: 6. Per the germline V gene, CDR1 is SEHNR and CDR2 is FQNEAQ (reference sequence). The CDR3 consists of 14 residues. CDR3 DNA: TGTGCCAGCAGCCCACGGGACAGAGAAGAGACCCAGTACTTC. Translated, it gives CASSPRDREETQYF.

This clonotype was seen only a few times. The gene calls are TRBV11-2 and TRBJ2-3; D not certain. This CDR3 comprises 15 residues. Trimming cost V 5 bases and J 2 bases, with 14 bases left between them. The germline V gene encodes CDR1 SGHAT and CDR2 FQNNGV. In nucleotides, the CDR3 is TGTGCCAGCAGCCGAACCAGCGCGAACACAGATACGCAGTATTTT. This translates into CASSRTSANTDTQYF.

V gene TRBV7-2 combines with J gene TRBJ2-5; tentatively, D is TRBD2 (6 bases). Germline loops: CDR1 SGHTA, CDR2 FQGNSA. CDR3 size: 16 residues. Trimming pared 2 bases from V and 2 bases from J, leaving 15 bases between. The CDR3 is CASSLSTGVGQETQYF. CDR3 coding DNA: TGTGCCAGCAGCTTATCCACGGGAGTAGGTCAAGAGACCCAGTACTTC. The full variable domain, completed using reference TRBV7-2 and TRBJ2-5, is GAGVSQSPSNKVTEKGKDVELRCDPISGHTALYWYRQSLGQGLEFLIYFQGNSAPDKSGLPSDRFSAERTGGSVSTLTIQRTQQEDSAVYLCASSLSTGVGQETQYFGPGTRLLVL.

This chain connects TRBV14 to TRBJ2-5; 10 bases agree with TRBD2. J gave up 4 bases and V 2 bases, and 10 bases lay outside the gene matches. Per the germline V gene, CDR1 is SGHDN and CDR2 is FVKESK. CDR3 size: 17 residues. The CDR3 is CASSQRGLAGERETQYF. In DNA form, the CDR3 reads TGTGCCAGCAGCCAAAGAGGGCTAGCGGGAGAACGAGAGACCCAGTACTTC.

V usage is TRBV2 and J usage is TRBJ1-6; D not resolved. From germline, CDR1 is SNHLY and CDR2 FYNNEI. V lost 4 bases and J 7 bases, leaving 8 bases between the germline ends. This CDR3 region has 13 residues. CDR3 residues: CASSGGPNSPLHF. CDR3 DNA: TGTGCCAGCAGTGGAGGACCGAATTCACCCCTCCACTTT.

In its sample, this clonotype was seen a few times. V is TRBV7-2 and J is TRBJ1-2; D is unresolved. The germline V gene has CDR1 SGHTA and CDR2 FQGNSA. Trimming took 0 bases from V and 2 from J, leaving 10 bases between them. This CDR3 comprises 15 residues. In DNA form, the CDR3 reads TGTGCCAGCAGCTTAGCTTTGACAAGGAACTATGGCTACACCTTC. Translating it yields CASSLALTRNYGYTF.

The J gene is TRBJ1-2, the V gene TRBV6-1; D possibly corresponds to TRBD1 (5 bases). CDR1 and CDR2 from the germline V gene are MNHNS and SASEGT. V was pared by 1 base and J by 0 bases, with 9 bases between. This CDR3 region has 15 residues. In DNA form, the CDR3 reads TGTGCCAGCAGTGAAGAGGGGCAGGCTAACTATGGCTACACCTTC. Its translation: CASSEEGQANYGYTF.

This chain joins TRBV7-2 and TRBJ2-3; 7 bases line up with TRBD2. Germline V gene data show CDR1 as SGHTA and CDR2 as FQGNSA. CDR3 size: 17 residues. V lost 1 base to trimming and J lost 0 bases; unmatched junction nucleotides: 7. CDR3 in amino acids: CASSLVWLAESTDTQYF. The CDR3 coding sequence is TGTGCCAGCAGCTTAGTTTGGCTAGCGGAGAGCACAGATACGCAGTATTTT.

The rearrangement joins TRBV6-5 to TRBJ2-7; 7 nucleotides align to TRBD1. Germline trimming cut 6 bases from V and 4 bases from J; bases unmatched to any gene: 12. The CDR3 totals 15 residues. Germline values: CDR1 MNHEY, CDR2 SVGAGI. The CDR3 is CASRPTGRTVYEQYF. CDR3 bases: TGTGCCAGCAGACCGACAGGGCGGACGGTTTACGAGCAGTACTTC.

The chain carries TRBV19 and TRBJ1-6; D might be TRBD1 (5 bases). V was pared by 6 bases and J by 7 bases, with 16 bases between. The CDR3 is made up of 15 amino acids. The germline gives CDR1 LNHDA, CDR2 SQIVND (reference sequence). CDR3 region: CASSSAGAGNSPLHF. In nucleotides, the CDR3 is TGTGCCAGTAGCTCCGCCGGGGCAGGGAATTCACCCCTCCACTTT.

This rearrangement joins TRBV7-6 to TRBJ2-5; TRBD2 might be the D (5 bases). From germline, CDR1 is SGHVS and CDR2 FNYEAQ. Between the trimmed V and J ends, which lost 5 bases and 5 bases, there was a span of 12 bases. The CDR3 has 13 amino acids. The CDR3 sequence: CASSPGLTETQYF. CDR3 in DNA: TGTGCCAGCAGCCCTGGACTCACGGAGACCCAGTACTTC.

This clonotype appeared a few times. The chain has TRBV7-2 and TRBJ2-5, with 9 bases that match TRBD2. Germline CDR1 SGHTA, CDR2 FQGNSA. This CDR3 has 16 residues. V lost 5 bases to trimming and J lost 5 bases; unmatched junction nucleotides: 12. CDR3 region: CASSRLAGEFGETQYF. For the CDR3, the DNA is TGTGCCAGCAGCCGATTAGCGGGAGAGTTCGGGGAGACCCAGTACTTC.

The CDR3 nucleotides are TGTGCCACCAGACTAGCGGTCACAGATACGCAGTATTTT. Amino acid sequence: CATRLAVTDTQYF. This chain uses TRBV2 with TRBJ2-3, with 9 bases fitting TRBD2. With 10 bases clipped from V and 2 bases from J, the junction kept 4 bases outside the gene matches. Germline V gene data show CDR1 as SNHLY and CDR2 as FYNNEI. The CDR3 has 13 residues.

The V call is TRBV6-2 or TRBV6-3, the J call TRBJ2-7, with TRBD2 matching 9 bases. This CDR3 region has 16 residues. Germline CDR1 reads MNHEY; CDR2 reads SVGEGT. V gave up 0 bases and J gave up 4 bases; unmatched junction bases: 7. The CDR3 nucleotides read TGTGCCAGCAGTTACTCGAAAGCGGGAGGAACGTACGAGCAGTACTTC. It encodes CASSYSKAGGTYEQYF.

This clonotype was seen just once. The J gene is TRBJ1-3, the V gene TRBV19, with D hard to call. With 6 bases removed from V and 0 bases from J, the gap between germline ends came to 9 bases. CDR1 and CDR2 from the germline V gene are LNHDA and SQIVND (reference sequence). The CDR3 totals 14 residues. The CDR3: CASRITSSGNTIYF. The CDR3 nucleotides are TGTGCCAGTAGGATTACGAGCTCTGGAAACACCATATATTTT.